Sequencing of this T cell receptor (beta chain) was carried out in a study of T cell responses to AZD1222 COVID-19 vaccine. Study-wide results and limits: It was only after the peak T cell response that any repertoires were sampled.

Clones were read by immunoSEQ multiplex PCR, and TCRdb kept only the in-frame ones, dropping some. In the table there are some 100,000 clones, about 83% of which are singletons. Notes on this clone: What it binds is unknown.

From germline, CDR1 is KGHDR and CDR2 SFDVKD. The CDR3 totals 17 residues. V lost 4 bases and J 4 bases, leaving 16 bases between the germline ends. This TCR came from an adult in good health. The starting material was peripheral blood, obtained on day 0 of AZD1222 vaccination. The chain joins TRBV24-1 to TRBJ2-6; weak D call: TRBD1 (5 bases). The CDR3 reads CATSEGQGTPGANVLTF. As DNA, the CDR3 is TGTGCCACCAGTGAAGGGCAGGGAACTCCGGGGGCCAACGTCCTGACTTTC.